Below, 25 T cell receptor beta chains from the same sample are listed, as sequenced in a study of persistence of HIV-infected CD4 T cells. Overlapping HIV-1 Gag 15-mer peptides at approximately 1 ug per peptide per mL were used. Sorted nonresponding memory CD4+ T cells were CD40L-negative, CD69-negative, CD45RO-high. The libraries were made with immunoSEQ version 4 in survey mode. Profiled with immunoSEQ multiplex PCR; TCRdb holds only in-frame clones, not every one. The sample has about 43,000 clones, 75% to 80% seen once. The antigens these receptors bind are not known. The starting material was CD4+ T cells sorted from PBMCs after roughly 20-hour stimulation, obtained from a patient who received antiretroviral therapy. These receptor sequences come from an adult man with HIV who was CMV-seropositive.

This clone was counted a few times. The gene calls are TRBV5-1 and TRBJ1-1; no reliable D call. CDR1 and CDR2 (germline): SGHRS, YFSETQ. The length of the CDR3 is 13 residues. With 0 bases removed from V and 5 bases from J, the gap between germline ends came to 8 bases. In DNA, the CDR3 is TGCGCCAGCAGCTTGGGGGCTGGGACTGAAGCTTTCTTT. Its translation is CASSLGAGTEAFF.

The rearrangement uses TRBV6-5 and TRBJ1-2, with TRBD1 matching 7 bases. V gave up 7 bases and J gave up 3 bases; unmatched junction bases: 8. The CDR3 is made up of 14 amino acids. The germline V gene encodes CDR1 MNHEY and CDR2 SVGAGI. CDR3: CASTPRDRYYGYTF. Here the CDR3 DNA reads TGTGCCAGCACTCCACGGGACAGATACTATGGCTACACCTTC.

This clone occurred once. The chain couples TRBV18 to TRBJ2-7; D not resolved. CDR3 length equals 16 residues. Germline V CDR1 and CDR2: KGHSH, LQKENI. V lost 1 base and J lost 2, with 15 bases in between. The CDR3 loop reads CASSPRERGRAYEQYF. CDR3 bases: TGTGCCAGCTCACCACGGGAAAGAGGTCGGGCCTACGAGCAGTACTTC.

This chain uses TRBV2 with TRBJ1-5; D possibly corresponds to TRBD1 (6 bases). The CDR3 spans 15 residues. Between the trimmed V and J ends, which lost 7 bases and 5 bases, there was a span of 18 bases. Germline V gene data show CDR1 as SNHLY and CDR2 as FYNNEI. The CDR3 DNA reads TGTGCCAGCAACAAGGGGGTCCCGGGCCATCAGCCCCAGCATTTT. The encoded protein is CASNKGVPGHQPQHF.

This sequence joins TRBV6-6 and TRBJ1-2; a possible D gene is TRBD1 (5 bases). The CDR3 is 12 residues long. Germline loops: CDR1 MNHNY, CDR2 SVGAGI (reference sequence). Trimming took off 6 bases at V and 8 bases at J, with 13 bases between the two ends. The CDR3 DNA follows: TGTGCCAGCAGGATGGAGGGACGGGGCTACACCTTC. Residues: CASRMEGRGYTF.

The chain carries TRBV6-5 and TRBJ2-5; no reliable D call. The CDR3 covers 10 residues. Germline CDR1 MNHEY, CDR2 SVGAGI. With 6 bases removed from V and 5 bases from J, the gap between germline ends came to 4 bases. CDR3 nucleotide sequence: TGTGCCAGCAGCGAGGAGACCCAGTACTTC. This translates into CASSEETQYF.

This chain uses TRBV6-5 with TRBJ1-2, with 8 bases fitting TRBD1. The CDR3 spans 15 residues. Germline CDR1 is MNHEY and CDR2 is SVGAGI. J gave up 3 bases and V 7 bases, and 10 bases lay outside the gene matches. CDR3 region: CASTPGGSRDYGYTF. DNA for the CDR3: TGTGCCAGCACCCCAGGGGGCAGTAGGGACTATGGCTACACCTTC.

Only one count was recorded for this clone. The rearrangement uses TRBV2 and TRBJ2-7; D remains ambiguous. Trimming left V 6 bases short and J 4 bases short, with 13 bases between. The CDR3 has 13 residues. Germline CDR1 reads SNHLY; CDR2 reads FYNNEI. CDR3 DNA sequence: TGTGCCAGCAGCCCGGCCCTTTCATACGAGCAGTACTTC. This translates into CASSPALSYEQYF.

The J gene is TRBJ1-1, the V gene TRBV6-5; D ambiguous. From germline, CDR1 is MNHEY and CDR2 SVGAGI. Trimming removed 5 bases from V and 3 bases from J, with 16 bases in between. The CDR3 runs 15 residues. The CDR3 reads CASSRSPAFYTEAFF. As DNA, the CDR3 is TGTGCCAGCAGTCGCTCACCGGCTTTCTACACTGAAGCTTTCTTT.

This sequence joins TRBV24-1 and TRBJ2-1; 9 positions agree with TRBD2. V trimming: 7 bases; J trimming: 7 bases; junction bases outside the gene matches: 4. CDR1 is KGHDR and CDR2 is SFDVKD in the germline V gene. The CDR3 is 13 amino acids. CDR3 nucleotides: TGTGCCACCAGCGGCGGGAGGGCAAATGAGCAGTTCTTC. Translating gives CATSGGRANEQFF.

This chain uses TRBV18 with TRBJ1-2; the D gene is possibly TRBD1 (6 bases). The ends were cut back, 6 bases at V and 2 bases at J, with 10 bases in the middle. CDR1 and CDR2 from the germline V gene are KGHSH and LQKENI. This CDR3 spans 13 amino acids. The CDR3 is CASSAGTNYGYTF. The CDR3 DNA is TGTGCCAGCTCGGCCGGGACAAACTATGGCTACACCTTC.

The chain employs TRBV6-5 and TRBJ2-1; 7 bases are shared with TRBD1. With 9 bases clipped from V and 4 bases from J, the junction kept 9 bases outside the gene matches. From germline, CDR1 is MNHEY and CDR2 SVGAGI. CDR3 size: 14 residues. The CDR3 DNA sequence: TGTGCCAGTAAAGGGACAGCCAGATACAATGAGCAGTTCTTC. It codes for CASKGTARYNEQFF.

The chain uses TRBV29-1 and TRBJ2-7, with TRBD2 matching 9 bases. V lost 4 bases, J lost 2 bases, and 3 bases stayed unmatched. From germline, CDR1 is SQVTM and CDR2 ANQGSEA. CDR3 length: 13 amino acids. CDR3 sequence reads: CSVVPSGTYEQYF. The CDR3 DNA reads TGCAGCGTTGTACCTAGCGGGACCTACGAGCAGTACTTC.

The chain links TRBV29-1 to TRBJ2-3, with D unclear. The CDR3 covers 14 residues. Germline CDR1 is SQVTM and CDR2 is ANQGSEA. V was cut by 3 bases and J by 1 base, with 11 bases left in between. In DNA form, the CDR3 reads TGCAGCGTTGACTCTAGATCGGGCACAGATACGCAGTATTTT. Translating gives CSVDSRSGTDTQYF.

The rearrangement links TRBV3-1 (or the pseudogene TRBV3-2) to TRBJ1-2; the match to TRBD1 covers 7 bases. There are 13 residues in the CDR3. V dropped 1 base and J dropped 6; count of bases not matched to a gene: 2. CDR1 and CDR2 from the germline V gene are LGHDT and YNNKEL (reference sequence). CDR3 coding DNA: TGTGCCAGCAGCCAAGGACAGGGCAATGGCTACACCTTC. Translating gives CASSQGQGNGYTF.

This chain joins TRBV30 and TRBJ1-2; D ambiguous. The CDR3 runs 12 residues. V was trimmed by 3 bases and J by 2 bases, leaving 7 bases between them. The germline V gene encodes CDR1 GTSNPN and CDR2 SVGIG (reference sequence). The DNA for the CDR3 is TGTGCCTGGAGGCGGATAAACTATGGCTACACCTTC. This encodes CAWRRINYGYTF.

The V and J genes are TRBV3-1 (or the pseudogene TRBV3-2) and TRBJ2-7; 8 bases are a match to TRBD2. Germline lookup yields CDR1 LGHDT and CDR2 YNNKEL (reference sequence). The CDR3 is 13 residues long. The V segment lost 4 bases and the J segment 5 bases; nucleotides outside the gene matches: 4. Here the CDR3 DNA reads TGTGCCAGCAGCCGTGGGACTAGGGACGAGCAGTACTTC. Translated, it gives CASSRGTRDEQYF.

In its sample, this clone was seen a few times. This chain uses TRBV9 with TRBJ1-5; D is unresolved. This CDR3 contains 15 residues. Germline V gene sequence: CDR1 SGDLS, CDR2 YYNGEE. Trimming pared 0 bases from V and 2 bases from J, leaving 9 bases between. The CDR3 DNA is TGTGCCAGCAGCGTAGGGGATAGAGGCAATCAGCCCCAGCATTTT. This codes for CASSVGDRGNQPQHF.

Remarks on this clone: At one end, the junction sequence differs from germline, possibly due to a read error. The gene calls are TRBV5-1 and TRBJ2-7, with TRBD1 matching over 7 bases. CDR1 and CDR2 from the germline V gene are SGHRS and YFSETQ. There are 15 residues in the CDR3. CDR3 region: CASSSKTGNSNEQYF. In nucleotides, the CDR3 is TGCGCCAGCAGCTCCAAGACAGGGAACTCCAACGAGCAGTACTTC.

The gene calls are TRBV4-1 and TRBJ2-2; weak D call: TRBD2 (5 bases). Per germline, CDR1 MGHRA and CDR2 YSYEKL. Trimming shortened V by 2 bases and J by 0 bases, and 10 bases separated the two germline ends. The CDR3 sequence is 16 residues long. The CDR3 region is CASSQWVGANTGELFF. In DNA, the CDR3 is TGCGCCAGCAGCCAATGGGTCGGGGCGAACACCGGGGAGCTGTTTTTT.

The chain has TRBV6-5 and TRBJ2-7, with 8 bases identical to TRBD1. Per germline, CDR1 MNHEY and CDR2 SVGAGI. The CDR3 is 14 residues long. The V and J ends lost 6 bases and 5 bases, in that order; junction bases with no gene match: 9. DNA for the CDR3: TGTGCCAGCAGGGCTTGGACAGGGAAGCACGAGCAGTACTTC. Protein product: CASRAWTGKHEQYF.

The J gene is TRBJ2-2, the V gene TRBV5-1; the D is unclear. This CDR3 spans 14 amino acids. Deletions cut 1 base from V and 0 bases from J, with 4 bases between. The germline V gene has CDR1 SGHRS and CDR2 YFSETQ. CDR3 sequence reads: CASSLLTNTGELFF. The CDR3 region has the DNA TGCGCCAGCAGCTTGTTAACGAACACCGGGGAGCTGTTTTTT.

The genes are TRBV13 and TRBJ2-5, with 8 bases fitting TRBD2. V was pared by 5 bases and J by 5 bases, with 7 bases of the junction left unmatched. There are 14 residues in the CDR3. Germline CDR1 is PRHDT and CDR2 is FYEKMQ (reference sequence). The CDR3 reads CASSLYREGETQYF. DNA of the CDR3: TGTGCCAGCAGCCTATACCGGGAGGGGGAGACCCAGTACTTC.

This clone was seen just once. CDR3 protein: CASSRIVWGSSNQPQHF. In nucleotides, the CDR3 is TGTGCCAGTAGTAGGATCGTCTGGGGGAGTAGCAATCAGCCCCAGCATTTT. This chain connects TRBV19 to TRBJ1-5; maybe TRBD1 (5 bases). The CDR3 consists of 17 residues. Germline assignment: CDR1 LNHDA and CDR2 SQIVND (reference sequence). Between the trimmed V and J ends, which lost 4 bases and 0 bases, there was a span of 16 bases.

The gene calls are TRBV6-5 and TRBJ1-1; TRBD1 agrees at 7 bases. CDR1 and CDR2 from the germline V gene are MNHEY and SVGAGI. With 6 bases clipped from V and 3 bases from J, the junction kept 7 bases outside the gene matches. The CDR3 runs to 14 residues. CDR3 in amino acids: CASSRTGRDTEAFF. The CDR3 DNA follows: TGTGCCAGCAGCCGGACAGGTAGGGACACTGAAGCTTTCTTT.